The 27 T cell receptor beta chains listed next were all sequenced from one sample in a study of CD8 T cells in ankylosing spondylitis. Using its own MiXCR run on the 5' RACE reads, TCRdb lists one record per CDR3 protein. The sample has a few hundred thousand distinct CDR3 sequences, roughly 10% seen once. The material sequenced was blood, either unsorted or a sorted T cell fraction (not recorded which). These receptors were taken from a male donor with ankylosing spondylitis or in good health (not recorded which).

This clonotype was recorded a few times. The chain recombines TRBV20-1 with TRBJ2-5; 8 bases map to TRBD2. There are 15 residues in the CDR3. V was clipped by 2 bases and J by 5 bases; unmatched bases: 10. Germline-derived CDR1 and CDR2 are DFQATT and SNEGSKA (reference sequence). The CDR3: CSARPGGANRETQYF. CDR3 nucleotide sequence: TGCAGTGCTAGACCCGGGGGGGCCAATCGGGAGACCCAGTACTTC.

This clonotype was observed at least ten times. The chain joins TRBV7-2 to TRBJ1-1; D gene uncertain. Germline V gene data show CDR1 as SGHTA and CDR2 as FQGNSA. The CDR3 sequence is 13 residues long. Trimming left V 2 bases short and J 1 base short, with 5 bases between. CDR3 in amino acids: CASSLHRNTEAFF. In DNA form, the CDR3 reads TGTGCCAGCAGCTTACACAGGAACACTGAAGCTTTCTTT. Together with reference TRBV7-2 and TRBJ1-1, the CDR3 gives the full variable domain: GAGVSQSPSNKVTEKGKDVELRCDPISGHTALYWYRQSLGQGLEFLIYFQGNSAPDKSGLPSDRFSAERTGGSVSTLTIQRTQQEDSAVYLCASSLHRNTEAFFGQGTRLTVV.

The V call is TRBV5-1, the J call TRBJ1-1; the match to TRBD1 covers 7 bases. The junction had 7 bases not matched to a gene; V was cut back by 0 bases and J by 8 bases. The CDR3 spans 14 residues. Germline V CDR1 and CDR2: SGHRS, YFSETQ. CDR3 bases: TGCGCCAGCAGCTTGGGGGGGACAGCTGGGGAAGCTTTCTTT. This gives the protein CASSLGGTAGEAFF.

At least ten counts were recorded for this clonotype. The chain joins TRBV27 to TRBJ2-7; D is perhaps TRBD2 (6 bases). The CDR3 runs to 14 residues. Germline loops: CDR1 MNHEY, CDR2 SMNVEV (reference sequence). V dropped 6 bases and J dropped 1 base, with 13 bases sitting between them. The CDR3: CASRGTGLSYEQYF. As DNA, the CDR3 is TGTGCCAGCAGAGGTACGGGACTGTCCTACGAGCAGTACTTC.

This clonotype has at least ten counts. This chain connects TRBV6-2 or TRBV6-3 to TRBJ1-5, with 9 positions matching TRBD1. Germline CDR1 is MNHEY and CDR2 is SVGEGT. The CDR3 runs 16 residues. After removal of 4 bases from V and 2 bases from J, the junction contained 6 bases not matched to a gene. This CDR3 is CASSSADRGGNQPQHF. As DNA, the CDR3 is TGTGCCAGCAGTTCCGCCGACAGGGGGGGCAATCAGCCCCAGCATTTT.

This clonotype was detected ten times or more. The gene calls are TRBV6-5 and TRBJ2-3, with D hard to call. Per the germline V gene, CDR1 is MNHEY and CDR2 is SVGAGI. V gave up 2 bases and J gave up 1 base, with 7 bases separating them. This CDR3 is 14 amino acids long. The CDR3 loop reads CASSYRPGTDTQYF. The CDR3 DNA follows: TGTGCCAGCAGTTACCGGCCTGGCACAGATACGCAGTATTTT.

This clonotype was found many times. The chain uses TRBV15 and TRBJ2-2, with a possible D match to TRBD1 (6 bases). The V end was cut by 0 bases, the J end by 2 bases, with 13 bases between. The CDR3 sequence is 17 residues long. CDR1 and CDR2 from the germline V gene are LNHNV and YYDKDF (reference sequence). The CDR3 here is CATSRDLRGSNTGELFF. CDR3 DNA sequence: TGTGCCACCAGCAGAGATTTGAGGGGGAGCAACACCGGGGAGCTGTTTTTT.

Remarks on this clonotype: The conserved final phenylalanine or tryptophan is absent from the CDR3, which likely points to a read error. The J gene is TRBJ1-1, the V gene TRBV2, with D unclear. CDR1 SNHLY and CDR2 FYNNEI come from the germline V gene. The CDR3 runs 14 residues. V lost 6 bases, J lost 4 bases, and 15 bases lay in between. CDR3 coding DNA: TGTGCCAGCAGATTACATAATGGTTTCACTGAAGCTTTCTCT. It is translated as CASRLHNGFTEAFS.

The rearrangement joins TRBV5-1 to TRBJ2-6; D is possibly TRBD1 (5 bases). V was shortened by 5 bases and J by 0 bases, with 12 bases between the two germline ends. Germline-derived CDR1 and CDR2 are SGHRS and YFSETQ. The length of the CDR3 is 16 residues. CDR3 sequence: CASRRGYSSGANVLTF. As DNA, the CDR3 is TGCGCCAGCAGAAGGGGCTACTCCTCTGGGGCCAACGTCCTGACTTTC.

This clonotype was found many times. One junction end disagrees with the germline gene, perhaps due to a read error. CDR3 sequence (DNA): TGTGCTAGCAGCGCACCAGGTCGCGAGCAGTTCTTC. The encoded protein is CASSAPGREQFF. This chain connects TRBV7-7 to TRBJ2-1, with D hard to call. This CDR3 spans 12 amino acids. Per germline, CDR1 SSHAT and CDR2 FNYEAQ (reference sequence).

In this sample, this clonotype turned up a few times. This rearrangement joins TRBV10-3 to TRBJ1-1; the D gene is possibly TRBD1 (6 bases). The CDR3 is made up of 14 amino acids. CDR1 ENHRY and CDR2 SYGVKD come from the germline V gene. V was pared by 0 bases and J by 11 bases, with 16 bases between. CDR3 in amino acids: CAISESTGAPGAFF. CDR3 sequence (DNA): TGTGCCATCAGTGAGTCGACGGGGGCCCCGGGGGCTTTCTTT.

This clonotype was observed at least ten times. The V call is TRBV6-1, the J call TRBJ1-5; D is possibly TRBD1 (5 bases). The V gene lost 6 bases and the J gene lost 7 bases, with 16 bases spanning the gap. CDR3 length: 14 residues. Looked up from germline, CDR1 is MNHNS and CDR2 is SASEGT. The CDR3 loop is CASSASGTPQPQHF. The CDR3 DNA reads TGTGCCAGCAGCGCCAGTGGGACCCCCCAGCCCCAGCATTTT.

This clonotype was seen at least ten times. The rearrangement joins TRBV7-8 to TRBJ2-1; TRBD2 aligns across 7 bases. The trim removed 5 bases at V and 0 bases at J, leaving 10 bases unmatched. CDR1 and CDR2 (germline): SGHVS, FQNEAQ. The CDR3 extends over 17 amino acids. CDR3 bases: TGTGCCAGCAGCCCCTCCCCGGGGGGAAGCTCCTACAATGAGCAGTTCTTC. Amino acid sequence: CASSPSPGGSSYNEQFF.

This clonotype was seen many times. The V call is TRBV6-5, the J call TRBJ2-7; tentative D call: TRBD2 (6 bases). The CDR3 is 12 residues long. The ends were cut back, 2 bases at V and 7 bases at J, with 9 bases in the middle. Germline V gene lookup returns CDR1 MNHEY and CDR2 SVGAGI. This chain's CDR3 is CASSYAGLEQYF. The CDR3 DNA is TGTGCCAGCAGTTACGCAGGACTAGAGCAGTACTTC.

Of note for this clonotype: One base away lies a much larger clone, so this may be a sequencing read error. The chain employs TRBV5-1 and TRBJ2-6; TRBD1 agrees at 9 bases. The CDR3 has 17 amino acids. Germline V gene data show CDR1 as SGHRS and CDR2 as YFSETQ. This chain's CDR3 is CASSSGQGFAGADVLTF. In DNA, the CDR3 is TGCGCCAGCAGCTCGGGACAGGGTTTTGCTGGGGCCGACGTCCTGACTTTC. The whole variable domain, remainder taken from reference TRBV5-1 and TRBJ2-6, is KAGVTQTPRYLIKTRGQQVTLSCSPISGHRSVSWYQQTPGQGLQFLFEYFSETQRNKGNFPGRFSGRQFSNSRSEMNVSTLELGDSALYLCASSSGQGFAGADVLTFGAGSRLTVL.

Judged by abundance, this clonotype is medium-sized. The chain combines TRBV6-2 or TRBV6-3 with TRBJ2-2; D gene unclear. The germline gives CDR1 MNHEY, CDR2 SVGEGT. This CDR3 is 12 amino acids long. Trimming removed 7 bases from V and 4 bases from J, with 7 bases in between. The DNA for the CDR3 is TGTGCCAGCACTTTTTCCACCGGGGAGCTGTTTTTT. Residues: CASTFSTGELFF.

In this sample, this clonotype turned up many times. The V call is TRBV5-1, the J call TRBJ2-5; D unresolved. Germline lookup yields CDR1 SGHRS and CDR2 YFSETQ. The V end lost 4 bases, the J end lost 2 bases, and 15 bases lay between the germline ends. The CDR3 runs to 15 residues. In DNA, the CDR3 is TGCGCCAGCAGCCCCCTTTTCGGACCTCAAGAGACCCAGTACTTC. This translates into CASSPLFGPQETQYF.

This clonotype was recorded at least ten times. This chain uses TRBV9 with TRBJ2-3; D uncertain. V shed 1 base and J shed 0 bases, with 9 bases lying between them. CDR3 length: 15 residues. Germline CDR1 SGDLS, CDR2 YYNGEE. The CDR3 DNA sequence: TGTGCCAGCAGCGTACGAGGACCTAGCACAGATACGCAGTATTTT. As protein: CASSVRGPSTDTQYF.

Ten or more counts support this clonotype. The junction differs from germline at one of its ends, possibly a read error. The chain's CDR3 is CASSLTASFQETQYF. CDR3 bases: TGTGCTAGCAGCTTGACAGCGTCCTTCCAAGAGACCCAGTACTTC. The V gene is TRBV7-7, the J gene TRBJ2-5, with D possibly matching TRBD1 (5 bases). The CDR3 extends over 15 amino acids. CDR1 is SSHAT and CDR2 is FNYEAQ in the germline V gene (reference sequence).

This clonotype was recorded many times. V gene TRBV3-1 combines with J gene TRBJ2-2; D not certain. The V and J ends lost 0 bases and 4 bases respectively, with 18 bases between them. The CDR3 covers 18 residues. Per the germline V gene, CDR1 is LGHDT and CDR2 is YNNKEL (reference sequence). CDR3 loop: CASSQDRGNPRGTGELFF. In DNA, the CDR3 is TGTGCCAGCAGCCAAGATCGAGGTAACCCTCGTGGCACCGGGGAGCTGTTTTTT.

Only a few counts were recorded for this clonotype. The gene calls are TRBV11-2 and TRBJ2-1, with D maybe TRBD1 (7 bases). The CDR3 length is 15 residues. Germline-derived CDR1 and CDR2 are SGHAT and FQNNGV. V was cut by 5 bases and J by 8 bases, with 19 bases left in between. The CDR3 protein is CASSPSPEGAYEQFF. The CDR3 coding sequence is TGTGCCAGCAGCCCGTCCCCGGAGGGGGCCTATGAGCAGTTCTTC. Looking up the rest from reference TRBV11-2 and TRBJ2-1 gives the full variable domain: EAGVAQSPRYKIIEKRQSVAFWCNPISGHATLYWYQQILGQGPKLLIQFQNNGVVDDSQLPKDRFSAERLKGVDSTLKIQPAKLEDSAVYLCASSPSPEGAYEQFFGPGTRLTVL.

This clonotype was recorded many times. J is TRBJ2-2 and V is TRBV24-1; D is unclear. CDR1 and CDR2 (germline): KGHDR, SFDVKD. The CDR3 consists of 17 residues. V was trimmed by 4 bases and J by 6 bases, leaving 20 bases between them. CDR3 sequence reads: CATSEGRRRTNSGELFF. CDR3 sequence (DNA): TGTGCCACCAGTGAGGGAAGAAGACGAACAAACTCCGGGGAGCTGTTTTTT.

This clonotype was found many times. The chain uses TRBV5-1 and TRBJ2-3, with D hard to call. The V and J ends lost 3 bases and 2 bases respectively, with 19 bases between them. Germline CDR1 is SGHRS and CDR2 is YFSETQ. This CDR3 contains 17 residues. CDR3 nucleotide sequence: TGCGCCAGCAGCTCCTTTCGAGGTGCCTCCGACACAGATACGCAGTATTTT. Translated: CASSSFRGASDTDTQYF.

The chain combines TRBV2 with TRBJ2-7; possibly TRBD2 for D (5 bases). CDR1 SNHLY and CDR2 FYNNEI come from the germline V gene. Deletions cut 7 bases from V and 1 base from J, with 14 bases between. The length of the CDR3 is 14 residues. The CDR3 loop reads CASMGDTFSYEQYF. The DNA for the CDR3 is TGTGCCAGCATGGGAGACACATTTTCCTACGAGCAGTACTTC.

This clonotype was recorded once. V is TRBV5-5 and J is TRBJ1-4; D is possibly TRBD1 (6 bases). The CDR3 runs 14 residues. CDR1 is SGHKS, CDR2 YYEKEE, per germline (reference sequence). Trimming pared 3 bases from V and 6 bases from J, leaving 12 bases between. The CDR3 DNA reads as TGTGCCAGCAGCTCCGAACAGGGAGATGAAAAACTGTTTTTT. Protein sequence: CASSSEQGDEKLFF.

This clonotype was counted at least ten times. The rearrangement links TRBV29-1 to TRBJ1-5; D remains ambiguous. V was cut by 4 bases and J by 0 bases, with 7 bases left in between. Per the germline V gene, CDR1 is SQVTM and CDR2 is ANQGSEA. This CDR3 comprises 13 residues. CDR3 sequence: CSVGGGSNQPQHF. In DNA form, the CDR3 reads TGCAGCGTTGGAGGCGGTAGCAATCAGCCCCAGCATTTT.

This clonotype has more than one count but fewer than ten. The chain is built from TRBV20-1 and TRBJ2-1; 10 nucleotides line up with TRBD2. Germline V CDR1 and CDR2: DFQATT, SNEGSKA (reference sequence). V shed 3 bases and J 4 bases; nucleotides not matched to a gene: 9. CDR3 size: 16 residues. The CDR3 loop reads CSASHRLAGAYNEQFF. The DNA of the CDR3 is TGCAGTGCTAGTCACCGTCTAGCGGGGGCATACAATGAGCAGTTCTTC.